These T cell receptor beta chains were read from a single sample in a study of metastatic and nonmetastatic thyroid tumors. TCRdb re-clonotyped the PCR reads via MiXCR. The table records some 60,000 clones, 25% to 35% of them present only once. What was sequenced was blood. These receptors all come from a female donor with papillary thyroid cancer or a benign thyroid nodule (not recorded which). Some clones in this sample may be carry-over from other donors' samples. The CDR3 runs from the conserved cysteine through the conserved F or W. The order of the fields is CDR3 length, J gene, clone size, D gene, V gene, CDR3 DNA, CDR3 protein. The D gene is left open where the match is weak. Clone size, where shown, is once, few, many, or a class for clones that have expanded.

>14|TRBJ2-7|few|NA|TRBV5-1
TGCGCCAGCAGCAGTGGGACATTGTCCTACGAGCAGTACTTC
CASSSGTLSYEQYF
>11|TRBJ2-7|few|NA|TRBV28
TGTGCCAGCTTACAGGGCCACGAGCAGTACTTC
CASLQGHEQYF
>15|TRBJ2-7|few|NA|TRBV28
TGTGCCATCCAGGGGGGGCAGGTCCAATCCTACGAGCAGTACTTC
CAIQGGQVQSYEQYF
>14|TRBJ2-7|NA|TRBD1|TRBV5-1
TGCGCCAGCATGGATACAGGGGGCTGGAGCGAGCAGTACTTC
CASMDTGGWSEQYF
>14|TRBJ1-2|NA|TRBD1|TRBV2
TGTGCCAGCAGTTCTAGGACAGGCATTGCTGGCTACACCTTC
CASSSRTGIAGYTF
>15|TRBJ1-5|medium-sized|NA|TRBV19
TGTGCCAGTAGTTGGGGGACGGCAAGCAATCAGCCCCAGCATTTT
CASSWGTASNQPQHF
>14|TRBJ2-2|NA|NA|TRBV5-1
TGCGCCAGCGGCTATCAAGTGAACACCGGGGAGCTGTTTTTT
CASGYQVNTGELFF
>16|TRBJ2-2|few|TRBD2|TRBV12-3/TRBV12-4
TGTGCCAGCAGCCGGGGGGGTAGCGGGAAGGCCGGGGAGCTGTTTTTT
CASSRGGSGKAGELFF
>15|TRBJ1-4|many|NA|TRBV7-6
TGTGCCAGCAGCTTAGGGAGAGACCCTAGCGAAAAACTGTCTTTT
CASSLGRDPSEKLSF
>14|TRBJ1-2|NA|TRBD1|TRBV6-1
TGTGCCAGCAGTCCGGGACAGGGGGCGCGGGGCTACACCTTC
CASSPGQGARGYTF
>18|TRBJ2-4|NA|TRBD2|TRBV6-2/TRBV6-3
TGTGCCAGCAGTTACCAGCGGGAGGGCCGAGTGGCCAAAAACATTCAGTACTTC
CASSYQREGRVAKNIQYF
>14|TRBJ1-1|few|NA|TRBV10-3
TGTGCCATCAGTGATAGGGGGGCGCGGACTGAAGCTTTCTTT
CAISDRGARTEAFF
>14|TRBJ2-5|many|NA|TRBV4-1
TGCGCCAGCAGCCAACTACAGGGTCCGGGGACCCAGTACTTC
CASSQLQGPGTQYF
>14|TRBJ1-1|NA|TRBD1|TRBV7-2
TGTGCCAGCAGCCCCGGGACAGGTGCATCTGAAGCTTTCTTT
CASSPGTGASEAFF
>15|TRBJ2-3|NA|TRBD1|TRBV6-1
TGTGCCAGCAGTGTCGGGCAAGGGGGCCCAGATACGCAGTATTTT
CASSVGQGGPDTQYF
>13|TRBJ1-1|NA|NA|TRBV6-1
TGTGCCAGCACGTTAAGAAGTAACACTGAAGCTTTCTTT
CASTLRSNTEAFF
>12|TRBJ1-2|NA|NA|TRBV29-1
TGCAGCGTTGTCGAACAGGGAGGTGGCTACACCTTC
CSVVEQGGGYTF
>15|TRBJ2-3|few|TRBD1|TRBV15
TGTGCCACCCATCCGAGACAGGGTCCCCCAGATACGCAGTATTTT
CATHPRQGPPDTQYF
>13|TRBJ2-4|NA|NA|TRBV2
TGTGCCAGCAGTGACGTAGCCAAAAACATTCAGTACTTC
CASSDVAKNIQYF
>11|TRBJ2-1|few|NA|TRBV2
TGTGCCAGCGCCAGGCTTGGGGAGCAGTTCTTC
CASARLGEQFF
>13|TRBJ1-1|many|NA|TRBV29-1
TGCAGCGTCCACGGAGGATTGGGCACTGAAGCTTTCTTT
CSVHGGLGTEAFF
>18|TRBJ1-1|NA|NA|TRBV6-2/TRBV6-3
TGTGCCAGCAGCCTTACTCGTCAACATCTGGCGGGGGGCACTGAAGCTTTCTTT
CASSLTRQHLAGGTEAFF
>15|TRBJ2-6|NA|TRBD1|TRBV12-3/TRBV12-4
TGTGCCAGCAGACAACAGGGGATTGGGGCCAACGTCCTGACTTTC
CASRQQGIGANVLTF
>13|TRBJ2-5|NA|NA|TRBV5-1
TGCGCCAGCAGCCCCGACAGTCGCGAGACCCAGTACTTC
CASSPDSRETQYF
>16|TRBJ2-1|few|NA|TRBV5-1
TGCGCCAGCAGCTTGGGTGGGGTACTATCGGGCAATGAGCAGTTCTTC
CASSLGGVLSGNEQFF
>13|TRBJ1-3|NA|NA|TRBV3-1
TGTGCCAGCAGCTCGCCTAATGGAAACACCATATATTTT
CASSSPNGNTIYF
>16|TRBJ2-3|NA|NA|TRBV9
TGTGCCAGCAGTGCGAGGGCGCTAGCAGGCACAGATACGCAGTATTTT
CASSARALAGTDTQYF
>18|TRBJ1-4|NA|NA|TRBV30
TGTGCCTGGAGTGTAGTCCCGGGACCTTTTGCAACTAATGAAAAACTGTTTTTT
CAWSVVPGPFATNEKLFF
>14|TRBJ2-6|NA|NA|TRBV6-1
TGTGCCGGCAGTAAATTTTCTGGGGCCAACGTCCTGACTTTC
CAGSKFSGANVLTF
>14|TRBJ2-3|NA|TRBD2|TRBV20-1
TGCAGTGCTAGATTAGCGGGAAGGACAGATACGCAGTATTTT
CSARLAGRTDTQYF
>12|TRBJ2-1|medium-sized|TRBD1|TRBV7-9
TGTGCCAGCAGCCACAGGGGTAATGAGCAGTTCTTC
CASSHRGNEQFF
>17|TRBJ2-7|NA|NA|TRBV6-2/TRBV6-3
TGTGCCAGCAGTTACGGGATTAGCAACACCAAATCCTACGAGCAGTACTTC
CASSYGISNTKSYEQYF
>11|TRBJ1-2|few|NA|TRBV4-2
TGTGCCAGCAGCCAAGATGAGGATTACACCTTC
CASSQDEDYTF
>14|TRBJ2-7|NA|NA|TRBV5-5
TGTGCCAGCAGCTTGCGGAGTCTAGGGGACGAGCAGTACTTC
CASSLRSLGDEQYF
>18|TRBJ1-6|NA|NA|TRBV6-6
TGTGCCAGCAGTTACGAGGCAGCCACGAGCTCCTATAATTCACCCCTCCACTTT
CASSYEAATSSYNSPLHF
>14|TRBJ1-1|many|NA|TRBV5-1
TGCGCCAGCAGCTCTCTGGGGGGGTACACTGAAGCTTTCTTT
CASSSLGGYTEAFF
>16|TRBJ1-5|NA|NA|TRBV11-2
TGTGCCAGCAGCCCCGCTGTGTCCAGGACCTATCAGCCCCAGCATTTT
CASSPAVSRTYQPQHF
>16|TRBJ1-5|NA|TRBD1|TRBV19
TGTGCCAGTAGACAGGGGGAGGGGCGAGTCAATCAGCCCCAGCATTTT
CASRQGEGRVNQPQHF
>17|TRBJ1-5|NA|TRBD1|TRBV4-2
TGTGCCAGCAGCCAAGGGACAGGGTTCGATAGCAATCAGCCCCAGCATTTT
CASSQGTGFDSNQPQHF
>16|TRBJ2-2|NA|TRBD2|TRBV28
TGTGCCAGCAGTACTATGGGACTAGCGAACACCGGGGAGCTGTTTTTT
CASSTMGLANTGELFF
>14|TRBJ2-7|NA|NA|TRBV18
TGTGCCAGCTCACCATATGCAGGGGAGGCCGAGCAGTACTTC
CASSPYAGEAEQYF